This T cell receptor (beta chain) comes out of a study of cytotoxic CD8 clonotypes in ibrutinib-treated CLL. Study-level information: Of the patients, some eleven were relapsed/refractory, under 16 treatment-naive and fewer than 18 IGHV unmutated.

As regards this clone: As yet, its antigen is unknown.

General study findings and limits: Relative to age-matched healthy donors, clonality at baseline was higher, and it tracked circulating CD8+ T-cell counts.

The CDR3 covers 14 residues. Trimming removed 3 bases from V and 4 bases from J, with 9 bases in between. The germline V gene has CDR1 MGHRA and CDR2 YSYEKL. For TCR beta libraries, around 2 micrograms of genomic DNA were obtained from cryopreserved PBMCs. Sequencing used immunoSEQ multiplex PCR; TCRdb keeps in-frame clones, though not all of them. The sample lists approximately 340,000 clones, roughly 70% occurring once. The genes are TRBV4-1 and TRBJ2-2, with unresolved D. This TCR was recovered from a human donor with chronic lymphocytic leukemia. The sequencing here drew on PBMCs, taken after 36 months of ibrutinib treatment. The CDR3 is CASSHTDSTGELFF. The CDR3 DNA sequence: TGCGCCAGCAGCCATACCGACTCCACCGGGGAGCTGTTTTTT.